This T cell receptor beta chain was obtained from a study of T cells in Graves' hyperthyroidism and ophthalmopathy. This clonotype was detected many times. Template material for amplifying TCR beta CDR3 regions consisted of RNA transcripts. In the first-round RT-PCR of the TCR CDR3, the HTBI primer set was used. MiXCR was run by TCRdb on the multiplex PCR reads, yielding one entry per CDR3 protein. This sample has around 260,000 distinct CDR3 sequences; around 25% occur once, and the top ten carry about 30%. Germline CDR1 and CDR2: LNHDA and SQIVND (reference sequence). Trimming left V 3 bases short and J 7 bases short, with 33 bases between. The CDR3 sequence is 20 residues long.

The V call is TRBV19, the J call TRBJ1-1; a possible D gene is TRBD1 (5 bases). The source is a man between 40 and 49 years old with Graves' hyperthyroidism that later progressed to Graves' ophthalmopathy. Sequences were obtained from blood. For the CDR3, the DNA is TGTGCCAGTAGTATTTCCGGCGGGAGGCGGGGGGTGCGCGGTGGAGATGAAGCTTTCTTT. Its translation is CASSISGGRRGVRGGDEAFF.